The 32 T cell receptor beta chains below were found in one sample sequenced in a study of CD8 T cells in ankylosing spondylitis. Regarding the study as a whole: A TCR beta motif made of 7 to 9 highly homologous variants seemed typical of ankylosing spondylitis blood.

TCRdb independently ran MiXCR on the 5' RACE reads; one entry per CDR3 protein. Of approximately 540,000 distinct CDR3 sequences in the sample, roughly 12% were seen once. These receptors' antigens are unknown. Sequencing was done on a sample of blood, either unsorted or a sorted T cell fraction (not recorded which). Receptors were obtained from a male donor with ankylosing spondylitis.

This clonotype was counted many times. CDR3 sequence: CASSQFGGVGQEKLFF. Written as DNA, the CDR3 is TGTGCCAGCAGCCAATTTGGCGGCGTTGGACAGGAAAAACTGTTTTTT. The gene calls are TRBV3-1 and TRBJ1-4, with D possibly matching TRBD1 (6 bases). Germline V gene data show CDR1 as LGHDT and CDR2 as YNNKEL (reference sequence). The CDR3 is made up of 16 amino acids. Trimming shortened V by 2 bases and J by 8 bases, and 18 bases separated the two germline ends.

This clonotype occurred a few times. This chain links TRBV7-8 with TRBJ2-7, with 8 positions matching TRBD2. The CDR3 is 15 residues long. The V and J ends lost 5 bases and 0 bases, in that order; junction bases with no gene match: 6. Germline V gene lookup returns CDR1 SGHVS and CDR2 FQNEAQ. Here the CDR3 reads CASSRLAQSSYEQYV. Written as DNA, the CDR3 is TGTGCCAGCAGCCGACTAGCGCAGAGCTCCTACGAGCAGTACGTC.

The V and J genes are TRBV5-1 and TRBJ2-5; 8 nucleotides line up with TRBD1. CDR1 and CDR2 from the germline V gene are SGHRS and YFSETQ. The CDR3 is 16 amino acids. The junction had 13 bases not matched to a gene; V was cut back by 4 bases and J by 5 bases. The CDR3 DNA reads as TGCGCCAGCAGCCTGAGTGGACAGGGATCGATGGAGACCCAGTACTTC. Protein product: CASSLSGQGSMETQYF.

This rearrangement joins TRBV27 to TRBJ2-2; TRBD2 might be the D (6 bases). Germline CDR1 reads MNHEY; CDR2 reads SMNVEV (reference sequence). The V gene lost 6 bases and the J gene lost 4 bases, with 9 bases spanning the gap. The CDR3 extends over 13 amino acids. The CDR3 DNA reads as TGTGCCAGCAGCTGGAGGGGCACCGGGGAGCTGTTTTTT. Its protein product is CASSWRGTGELFF.

J is TRBJ2-5 and V is TRBV5-1; D not certain. The V gene lost 3 bases and the J gene lost 5 bases, with 14 bases spanning the gap. This CDR3 comprises 14 residues. The germline CDR1 and CDR2 sequences are SGHRS and YFSETQ. This chain's CDR3 is CASSSFARRETQYF. DNA of the CDR3: TGCGCCAGCAGCTCCTTCGCTAGGCGGGAGACCCAGTACTTC.

The rearrangement uses TRBV20-1 and TRBJ1-3; D is perhaps TRBD1 (5 bases). CDR1 DFQATT and CDR2 SNEGSKA come from the germline V gene (reference sequence). The CDR3 covers 14 residues. Trimming cost V 6 bases and J 0 bases, with 12 bases left between them. The CDR3 is CSAQTGGSGNTIYF. CDR3 sequence (DNA): TGCAGTGCCCAGACGGGGGGCTCTGGAAACACCATATATTTT.

This clonotype came up a few times. The chain employs TRBV3-1 and TRBJ2-3; D is ambiguous. V lost 5 bases and J lost 4, with 10 bases in between. Germline CDR1 and CDR2: LGHDT and YNNKEL (reference sequence). CDR3 length: 13 amino acids. CDR3 nucleotides: TGTGCCAGCAGCTTACGAGCGTCAGATACGCAGTATTTT. As protein: CASSLRASDTQYF.

This chain joins TRBV27 and TRBJ2-3; 7 bases map to TRBD1. The V gene end was trimmed by 3 bases and the J gene end by 2 bases; junction bases not matched to a gene: 5. CDR1 and CDR2 (germline): MNHEY, SMNVEV (reference sequence). CDR3 length: 15 residues. The CDR3 bases are TGTGCCAGCAGTTTGCCGGGACAGATCACAGATACGCAGTATTTT. Residues: CASSLPGQITDTQYF.

This clonotype has just a few counts. This sequence joins TRBV27 and TRBJ1-5; D is perhaps TRBD1 (5 bases). The V gene's germline CDR1 is MNHEY and CDR2 SMNVEV (reference sequence). This CDR3 is 17 amino acids long. The V end lost 1 base, the J end lost 2 bases, and 15 bases lay between the germline ends. CDR3 residues: CASSLYGVGPRNQPQHF. As DNA, the CDR3 is TGTGCCAGCAGTTTATACGGTGTGGGGCCCCGCAATCAGCCCCAGCATTTT.

This clonotype was counted a few times. The rearrangement uses TRBV29-1 and TRBJ2-5; TRBD2 matches 9 bases. The V and J ends lost 3 bases and 0 bases, in that order; junction bases with no gene match: 8. CDR3 length equals 16 residues. The germline gives CDR1 SQVTM, CDR2 ANQGSEA. Here the CDR3 reads CSVDGTSRINQETQYF. The CDR3 bases are TGCAGCGTTGACGGGACTAGCCGAATAAACCAAGAGACCCAGTACTTC.

This clonotype was picked up a small number of times. V and J are TRBV5-1 and TRBJ2-7, with 9 bases matching TRBD2. The CDR3 extends over 15 amino acids. The germline gives CDR1 SGHRS, CDR2 YFSETQ. J was trimmed by 0 bases and V by 2 bases; bases with no gene match: 3. This CDR3 reads CASSFWTSASYEQYV. CDR3 coding DNA: TGCGCCAGCAGCTTCTGGACTAGCGCCTCCTACGAGCAGTACGTC.

The chain links TRBV7-9 to TRBJ2-2, with 11 bases aligning to TRBD2. Germline values: CDR1 SEHNR, CDR2 FQNEAQ (reference sequence). With 2 bases clipped from V and 6 bases from J, the junction kept 2 bases outside the gene matches. The length of the CDR3 is 15 residues. This chain's CDR3 is CASSLTSGSPGELFF. DNA of the CDR3: TGTGCCAGCAGCTTAACTAGCGGGAGCCCCGGGGAGCTGTTTTTT.

To note about this clonotype: The junction differs from germline at one of its ends, possibly a read error. The CDR3 loop reads CASSVSGVGNTIYF. In DNA, the CDR3 is TGTGCCAGCAGTGTATCAGGGGTTGGAAACACCATATATTTT. This chain connects TRBV27 to TRBJ1-3; tentative D call: TRBD1 (6 bases). Germline CDR1 reads MNHEY; CDR2 reads SMNVEV (reference sequence). There are 14 residues in the CDR3.

This clonotype showed up just a few times. This chain connects TRBV7-6 to TRBJ2-1, with D maybe TRBD1 (5 bases). V gave up 5 bases and J gave up 6 bases, with 11 bases separating them. The CDR3 extends over 13 amino acids. The V gene's germline CDR1 is SGHVS and CDR2 FNYEAQ. For the CDR3, the DNA is TGTGCCAGCAGCCGAGCAGGGTTCAATGAGCAGTTCTTC. This encodes CASSRAGFNEQFF.

Only a few counts were recorded for this clonotype. This chain connects TRBV6-2 or TRBV6-3 to TRBJ1-1; D remains unclear. This CDR3 comprises 14 residues. V dropped 2 bases and J dropped 0 bases, with 7 bases sitting between them. The germline V gene encodes CDR1 MNHEY and CDR2 SVGEGT. DNA for the CDR3: TGTGCCAGCAGTTACGAAGGGTTGAACACTGAAGCTTTCTTT. As protein: CASSYEGLNTEAFF.

The sample holds a few counts of this clonotype. The rearrangement links TRBV12-5 to TRBJ2-2; 9 bases agree with TRBD1. Germline V CDR1 and CDR2: LGHNT, FRNRAP. The CDR3 is made up of 16 amino acids. The V segment lost 4 bases and the J segment 4 bases; nucleotides outside the gene matches: 7. CDR3: CASGWGQGSGTGELFF. The DNA for the CDR3 is TGTGCTAGTGGTTGGGGACAGGGTTCGGGCACCGGGGAGCTGTTTTTT.

This clonotype was picked up a small number of times. The chain is built from TRBV20-1 and TRBJ1-2; the match to TRBD1 covers 7 bases. The germline V gene has CDR1 DFQATT and CDR2 SNEGSKA (reference sequence). V trimming: 6 bases; J trimming: 2 bases; junction bases outside the gene matches: 3. The CDR3 loop spans 12 amino acids. The CDR3 DNA sequence: TGCAGTGCATTAGGGGGCAACTATGGCTACACCTTC. Translated, it gives CSALGGNYGYTF.

This clonotype has a handful of counts. The chain carries TRBV20-1 and TRBJ2-3, with 7 bases aligning to TRBD2. The CDR3 is 14 residues long. With 3 bases clipped from V and 4 bases from J, the junction kept 7 bases outside the gene matches. Germline lookup yields CDR1 DFQATT and CDR2 SNEGSKA (reference sequence). The CDR3 loop is CSASIGGSADTQYF. As DNA, the CDR3 is TGCAGTGCTAGTATAGGCGGGAGCGCAGATACGCAGTATTTT.

This clonotype turned up a few times. This sequence joins TRBV29-1 and TRBJ1-1, with 7 bases aligning to TRBD1. CDR1 and CDR2 from the germline V gene are SQVTM and ANQGSEA. The V gene end was trimmed by 8 bases and the J gene end by 0 bases; junction bases not matched to a gene: 9. CDR3 size: 14 residues. CDR3 coding DNA: TGCAGCTCCCAGACAGGGCCCATGAACACTGAAGCTTTCTTT. Translating gives CSSQTGPMNTEAFF. The variable domain in full, with the rest retrieved from reference TRBV29-1 and TRBJ1-1, is SAVISQKPSRDICQRGTSLTIQCQVDSQVTMMFWYRQQPGQSLTLIATANQGSEATYESGFVIDKFPISRPNLTFSTLTVSNMSPEDSSIYLCSSQTGPMNTEAFFGQGTRLTVV.

The V call is TRBV19, the J call TRBJ1-5; D ambiguous. Germline CDR1 LNHDA, CDR2 SQIVND (reference sequence). Between the trimmed V and J ends, which lost 7 bases and 2 bases, there was a span of 9 bases. The CDR3 totals 13 residues. CDR3 DNA sequence: TGTGCCAGTAACGTAAGAGGCAATCAGCCCCAGCATTTT. Translated: CASNVRGNQPQHF.

The V and J genes are TRBV5-1 and TRBJ2-2, with a possible D match to TRBD1 (6 bases). CDR3 length equals 15 residues. Trimming took 6 bases from V and 0 from J, leaving 12 bases between them. Germline CDR1 SGHRS, CDR2 YFSETQ. Here the CDR3 DNA reads TGCGCCAGCACCATCCGGACAGCGAACACCGGGGAGCTGTTTTTT. Its protein product is CASTIRTANTGELFF.

In its sample, this clonotype was seen many times. The chain recombines TRBV12-3 or TRBV12-4 with TRBJ2-1, with 10 nucleotides matching TRBD2. J gave up 0 bases and V 3 bases, and 11 bases lay outside the gene matches. This CDR3 has 19 residues. Here the CDR3 reads CASSFLGTSDYFSYNEQFF. CDR3 coding DNA: TGTGCCAGCAGTTTCCTTGGGACTAGCGACTACTTCTCCTACAATGAGCAGTTCTTC.

This clonotype was detected ten times or more. The chain carries TRBV5-1 and TRBJ2-1; possibly TRBD2 for D (6 bases). CDR3 size: 15 residues. Germline CDR1 and CDR2: SGHRS and YFSETQ. Trimming left V 0 bases short and J 1 base short, with 8 bases between. CDR3 sequence: CASSLVRDSYNEQFF. CDR3 DNA sequence: TGCGCCAGCAGCTTGGTGCGGGATTCCTACAATGAGCAGTTCTTC.

In its sample, this clonotype was seen a few times. The chain uses TRBV5-1 and TRBJ1-2; weak D call: TRBD1 (5 bases). The CDR3 has 17 residues. V lost 3 bases, J lost 0 bases, and 18 bases lay in between. CDR1 SGHRS and CDR2 YFSETQ come from the germline V gene. The CDR3 reads CASSWGAAGRANYGYTF. The CDR3, as DNA: TGCGCCAGCAGCTGGGGAGCGGCAGGGAGGGCTAACTATGGCTACACCTTC.

V usage is TRBV20-1 and J usage is TRBJ2-7; the D is unclear. The germline gives CDR1 DFQATT, CDR2 SNEGSKA (reference sequence). Trimming stripped 5 bases from V and 1 base from J, with 9 bases between. The CDR3 length is 12 residues. The DNA of the CDR3 is TGCAGTGCTGACCGGGCTTCCTACGAGCAGTACTTC. It yields the protein CSADRASYEQYF.

This clonotype was seen many times. This rearrangement joins TRBV4-1 to TRBJ2-5; 7 nucleotides line up with TRBD1. The CDR3 is 13 amino acids. Germline V gives CDR1 MGHRA, CDR2 YSYEKL. V trimming: 4 bases; J trimming: 3 bases; junction bases outside the gene matches: 2. Here the CDR3 reads CASSPDREETQYF. The CDR3 bases are TGCGCCAGCAGCCCTGACAGGGAAGAGACCCAGTACTTC.

This clonotype was observed many times. The rearrangement links TRBV7-2 to TRBJ2-7; D gene ambiguous. V lost 5 bases and J 2 bases, leaving 16 bases between the germline ends. CDR1 is SGHTA, CDR2 FQGNSA, per germline. This CDR3 is built from 15 residues. CDR3 region: CASSLNWEATYEQYF. The CDR3 DNA reads as TGTGCCAGCAGCCTGAACTGGGAAGCGACCTACGAGCAGTACTTC.

The chain carries TRBV6-2 or TRBV6-3 and TRBJ2-7, with 7 bases that match TRBD1. There are 14 residues in the CDR3. With 5 bases clipped from V and 2 bases from J, the junction kept 6 bases outside the gene matches. Germline-derived CDR1 and CDR2 are MNHEY and SVGEGT. Written as DNA, the CDR3 is TGTGCCAGCAGTGGCACGACAGGGACCTACGAGCAGTACTTC. Its protein is CASSGTTGTYEQYF.

This clonotype came up a few times. The chain links TRBV27 to TRBJ2-3; no definite D call. The CDR3 loop spans 13 amino acids. The ends were cut back, 6 bases at V and 5 bases at J, with 12 bases in the middle. Per the germline V gene, CDR1 is MNHEY and CDR2 is SMNVEV (reference sequence). CDR3 sequence reads: CASSPVVGDTQYF. The CDR3, as DNA: TGTGCCAGCAGCCCCGTCGTGGGAGATACGCAGTATTTT.

This rearrangement joins TRBV10-1 to TRBJ2-5; 10 bases are shared with TRBD2. CDR1 is WNHNN, CDR2 SYGVQD, per germline (reference sequence). The V segment lost 8 bases and the J segment 5 bases; nucleotides outside the gene matches: 8. This CDR3 comprises 14 residues. CDR3 bases: TGCGCCAGCTCCCCCGGACTAGCGGTTGAGACCCAGTACTTC. Amino acid sequence: CASSPGLAVETQYF.

This clonotype was seen a few times. The chain carries TRBV5-1 and TRBJ2-5, with 7 bases aligning to TRBD1. The CDR3 sequence is 14 residues long. Germline CDR1 and CDR2: SGHRS and YFSETQ. The V and J ends lost 1 base and 3 bases, in that order; junction bases with no gene match: 3. CDR3 bases: TGCGCCAGCAGCTTGATGGGACAGAAAGAGACCCAGTACTTC. Protein sequence: CASSLMGQKETQYF. The full variable domain, rest sourced from reference TRBV5-1 and TRBJ2-5, is KAGVTQTPRYLIKTRGQQVTLSCSPISGHRSVSWYQQTPGQGLQFLFEYFSETQRNKGNFPGRFSGRQFSNSRSEMNVSTLELGDSALYLCASSLMGQKETQYFGPGTRLLVL.

This clonotype was counted a few times. The rearrangement joins TRBV19 to TRBJ1-5; a possible D gene is TRBD1 (5 bases). This CDR3 region has 15 residues. CDR1 is LNHDA, CDR2 SQIVND, per germline (reference sequence). Trimming removed 1 base from V and 4 bases from J, with 11 bases in between. The CDR3 sequence is CASSIGGTGNQPQHF. The CDR3 DNA reads as TGTGCCAGTAGTATAGGGGGGACTGGAAATCAGCCCCAGCATTTT. Using reference TRBV19 and TRBJ1-5 for the parts outside the CDR3, the full variable domain is DGGITQSPKYLFRKEGQNVTLSCEQNLNHDAMYWYRQDPGQGLRLIYYSQIVNDFQKGDIAEGYSVSREKKESFPLTVTSAQKNPTAFYLCASSIGGTGNQPQHFGDGTRLSIL.